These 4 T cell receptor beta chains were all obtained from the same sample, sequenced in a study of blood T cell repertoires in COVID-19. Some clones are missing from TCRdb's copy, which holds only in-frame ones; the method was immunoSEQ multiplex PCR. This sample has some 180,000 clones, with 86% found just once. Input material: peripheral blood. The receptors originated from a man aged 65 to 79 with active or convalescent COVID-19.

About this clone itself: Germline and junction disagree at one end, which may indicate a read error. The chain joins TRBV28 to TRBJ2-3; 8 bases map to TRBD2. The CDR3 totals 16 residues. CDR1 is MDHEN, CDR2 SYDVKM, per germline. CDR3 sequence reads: CASTLALAGLTDTQYF. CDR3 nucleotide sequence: TGTGCCAGCACTTTAGCCCTAGCGGGCCTCACAGATACGCAGTATTTT. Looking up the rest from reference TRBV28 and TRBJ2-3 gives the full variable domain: DVKVTQSSRYLVKRTGEKVFLECVQDMDHENMFWYRQDPGLGLRLIYFSYDVKMKEKGDIPEGYSVSREKKERFSLILESASTNQTSMYLCASTLALAGLTDTQYFGPGTRLTVL.

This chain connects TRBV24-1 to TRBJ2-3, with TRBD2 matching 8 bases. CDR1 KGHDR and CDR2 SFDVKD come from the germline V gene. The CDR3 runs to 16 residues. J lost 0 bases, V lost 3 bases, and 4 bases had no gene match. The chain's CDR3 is CATSDPSGRSTDTQYF. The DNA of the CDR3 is TGTGCCACCAGTGATCCAAGCGGGAGAAGCACAGATACGCAGTATTTT.

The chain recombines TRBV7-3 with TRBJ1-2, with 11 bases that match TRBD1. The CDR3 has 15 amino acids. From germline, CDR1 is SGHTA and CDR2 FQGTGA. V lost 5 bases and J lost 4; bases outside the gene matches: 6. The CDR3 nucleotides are TGTGCCAGCAGCGTAAAAGGGACAGGGGGCTATGGCTACACCTTC. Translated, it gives CASSVKGTGGYGYTF.

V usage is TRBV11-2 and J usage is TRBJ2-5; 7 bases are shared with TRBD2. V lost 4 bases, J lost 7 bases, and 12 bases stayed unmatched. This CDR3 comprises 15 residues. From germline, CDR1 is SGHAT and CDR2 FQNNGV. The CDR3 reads CASSSSSGMLGTQYF. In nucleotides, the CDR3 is TGTGCCAGCAGCTCGTCTAGCGGCATGTTGGGGACCCAGTACTTC. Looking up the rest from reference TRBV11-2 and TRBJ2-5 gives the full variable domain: EAGVAQSPRYKIIEKRQSVAFWCNPISGHATLYWYQQILGQGPKLLIQFQNNGVVDDSQLPKDRFSAERLKGVDSTLKIQPAKLEDSAVYLCASSSSSGMLGTQYFGPGTRLLVL.